This TCR beta chain was captured by sequencing in a study of blood T cell repertoires in COVID-19. Clones were sequenced by immunoSEQ multiplex PCR, and TCRdb holds only the in-frame ones, with some missing. The table shows approximately 80,000 clones, with 88% occurring only once. Trimming at V came to 4 bases and at J to 5 bases, leaving 8 bases not matched to a gene. Germline V gives CDR1 SGHKS, CDR2 YYEKEE (reference sequence). This CDR3 is 15 amino acids long. The chain recombines TRBV5-5 with TRBJ2-1, with 8 bases fitting TRBD2. The sequencing input was peripheral blood. The clonotype was recovered from an elderly woman with acute or convalescent COVID-19. CDR3 bases: TGTGCCAGCAGCGTGTCGACTAGCGCCCACAATGAGCAGTTCTTC. The encoded protein is CASSVSTSAHNEQFF.